This TCR beta chain was sequenced in a study of CD8 T cells in Susac syndrome. Study results and limitations: The relatively small number of individuals in the TCR sequencing and HLA analysis was acknowledged by the study.

An amount of RNA that ranged from about 0.45 to 1 ug was reverse transcribed with random hexamers. The authors amplified TCR beta CDR3 across 54 Vbeta and 13 Jbeta using immunoSEQ multiplex PCR. In TCRdb, the immunoSEQ multiplex PCR reads were re-called with MiXCR into one record per CDR3 protein. Among about 150,000 distinct CDR3 sequences listed, just under 95% were seen once. CDR1 is SGHAT and CDR2 is FQNNGV in the germline V gene. V gave up 1 base and J gave up 4 bases, with 16 bases separating them. The length of the CDR3 is 16 residues. Sequencing of TCR beta was undertaken in CD8+ and CD4+ T cells derived from blood. Control patients had untreated stable or active relapsing-remitting multiple sclerosis by revised McDonald criteria. About this clonotype: Its antigen remains unknown.

This chain links TRBV11-2 with TRBJ1-1; the D gene is possibly TRBD1 (6 bases). The receptor's source is a human donor with multiple sclerosis. Source material: CD8+ T cells from PBMCs. CDR3 sequence reads: CASSLARGGLGTEAFF. For the CDR3, the DNA is TGTGCCAGCAGCTTAGCCAGGGGAGGTTTGGGCACTGAAGCTTTCTTT.